The 24 T cell receptor beta chains given below trace back to one sample, sequenced in a study of blood T cell repertoires in COVID-19. Here immunoSEQ multiplex PCR was the method, and the copy in TCRdb shows in-frame clones only, minus some. The sample comprises around 190,000 clones, roughly 84% of which are singletons, and roughly a sixth rests with the top ten. The sequenced material came from peripheral blood. The receptor set was obtained from a man over 45 with COVID-19, enrolled during active disease.

V usage is TRBV19 and J usage is TRBJ1-1, with D tentatively TRBD1 (5 bases). Per the germline V gene, CDR1 is LNHDA and CDR2 is SQIVND (reference sequence). Trimming cost V 6 bases and J 1 base, with 15 bases left between them. The CDR3 loop spans 15 amino acids. CDR3 protein: CASSLGGTGNTEAFF. The CDR3 coding sequence is TGTGCCAGTAGCCTAGGCGGGACGGGGAACACTGAAGCTTTCTTT.

V usage is TRBV18 and J usage is TRBJ1-1; D unclear. The CDR3 length is 14 residues. Germline CDR1 and CDR2: KGHSH and LQKENI. Trimming removed 3 bases from V and 1 base from J, with 9 bases in between. CDR3 amino acids: CASSPAQPNTEAFF. The CDR3 DNA sequence: TGTGCCAGCTCACCGGCACAGCCGAACACTGAAGCTTTCTTT.

The CDR3 spells CASSYGAEIYNEQFF. Here the CDR3 DNA reads TGTGCCAGCAGTTACGGGGCAGAAATCTACAATGAGCAGTTCTTC. The chain carries TRBV6-5 and TRBJ2-1, with D perhaps TRBD1 (5 bases). From germline, CDR1 is MNHEY and CDR2 SVGAGI. CDR3 length: 15 amino acids. Deletions cut 2 bases from V and 3 bases from J, with 11 bases between.

The genes are TRBV7-2 and TRBJ2-7; maybe TRBD2 (7 bases). This CDR3 spans 16 amino acids. Germline V gives CDR1 SGHTA, CDR2 FQGNSA. V was trimmed by 1 base and J by 4 bases, leaving 17 bases between them. CDR3 loop: CASSLGFGGALYEQYF. The CDR3 nucleotides read TGTGCCAGCAGCTTAGGGTTTGGGGGGGCGCTTTACGAGCAGTACTTC.

The J gene is TRBJ1-6, the V gene TRBV7-3, with 8 bases lining up with TRBD1. V trimming: 4 bases; J trimming: 10 bases; junction bases outside the gene matches: 6. The V gene's germline CDR1 is SGHTA and CDR2 FQGTGA. This CDR3 has 14 amino acids. CDR3 sequence reads: CASSYGQGRSPLHF. The CDR3 DNA reads TGTGCCAGCAGCTACGGACAGGGACGGTCACCCCTCCACTTT.

The chain employs TRBV15 and TRBJ2-7; weak D call: TRBD2 (5 bases). With 8 bases removed from V and 1 base from J, the gap between germline ends came to 12 bases. In germline, CDR1 is LNHNV, CDR2 YYDKDF (reference sequence). The CDR3 totals 13 residues. DNA of the CDR3: TGTGCCACCTCTCCCGCGGGTTCCTACGAGCAGTACTTC. Translated: CATSPAGSYEQYF.

This clone was counted only a few times. The chain is built from TRBV7-8 and TRBJ1-2; 9 bases line up with TRBD1. V trimming: 7 bases; J trimming: 7 bases; junction bases outside the gene matches: 16. This CDR3 contains 16 residues. Germline V CDR1 and CDR2: SGHVS, FQNEAQ. The CDR3 nucleotides are TGTGCCAGCACCAATTTATGGCGGGACAGGGTCGGTGGCTACACCTTC. Its translation: CASTNLWRDRVGGYTF.

V and J are TRBV12-5 and TRBJ2-7; 7 positions match TRBD2. Germline assignment: CDR1 LGHNT and CDR2 FRNRAP. The junction had 2 bases not matched to a gene; V was cut back by 0 bases and J by 3 bases. The CDR3 loop spans 14 amino acids. DNA of the CDR3: TGTGCTAGTGGTTTGGTACGCGGGGGCTACGAGCAGTACTTC. This translates into CASGLVRGGYEQYF.

The V call is TRBV6-6, the J call TRBJ1-2; tentative D call: TRBD1 (6 bases). V was shortened by 4 bases and J by 8 bases, with 17 bases between the two germline ends. The CDR3 runs 14 residues. CDR1 and CDR2 from the germline V gene are MNHNY and SVGAGI (reference sequence). CDR3 sequence: CASSSTGRGKGYTF. DNA for the CDR3: TGTGCCAGCAGTTCTACAGGGAGAGGAAAAGGCTACACCTTC.

This chain connects TRBV7-8 to TRBJ2-3, with 9 nucleotides matching TRBD2. The CDR3 spans 14 residues. With V trimmed by 6 bases and J by 6 bases, 7 bases remained unmatched. The germline V gene encodes CDR1 SGHVS and CDR2 FQNEAQ. CDR3 nucleotides: TGTGCCAGCAGATGGCGGGAGGGGTCCGATACGCAGTATTTT. Protein: CASRWREGSDTQYF.

V is TRBV28 and J is TRBJ1-1; 11 bases are shared with TRBD1. The CDR3 sequence is 16 residues long. V trimming: 1 base; J trimming: 10 bases; junction bases outside the gene matches: 11. CDR1 and CDR2 from the germline V gene are MDHEN and SYDVKM. The CDR3 is CASSLFLGGQGALAFF. The CDR3 DNA reads TGTGCCAGCAGTTTATTTCTTGGTGGACAGGGGGCTTTAGCTTTCTTT.

V and J are TRBV24-1 and TRBJ2-2; 7 bases are a match to TRBD1. V dropped 5 bases and J dropped 3; count of bases not matched to a gene: 20. The CDR3 has 20 amino acids. Germline CDR1 and CDR2: KGHDR and SFDVKD. This CDR3 reads CATSGSSQYSGGGDTGELFF. CDR3 coding DNA: TGTGCCACCAGTGGATCGAGCCAATACTCAGGGGGTGGGGACACCGGGGAGCTGTTTTTT.

CDR3 amino acids: CATSSDRADQPQHF. The CDR3 nucleotides read TGTGCCACCAGCAGTGACAGGGCCGATCAGCCCCAGCATTTT. The chain employs TRBV15 and TRBJ1-5; 7 bases agree with TRBD1. J gave up 5 bases and V 3 bases, and 4 bases lay outside the gene matches. This CDR3 contains 14 residues. CDR1 LNHNV and CDR2 YYDKDF come from the germline V gene (reference sequence). Full variable domain (rest looked up from reference TRBV15 and TRBJ1-5): DAMVIQNPRYQVTQFGKPVTLSCSQTLNHNVMYWYQQKSSQAPKLLFHYYDKDFNNEADTPDNFQSRRPNTSFCFLDIRSPGLGDTAMYLCATSSDRADQPQHFGDGTRLSIL.

The chain joins TRBV18 to TRBJ2-7, with D possibly TRBD2 on 5 matching bases. CDR3 length: 14 amino acids. Trimming stripped 0 bases from V and 3 bases from J, with 9 bases between. Germline values: CDR1 KGHSH, CDR2 LQKENI. CDR3 sequence (DNA): TGTGCCAGCTCACCACCAACTAGATACTACGAGCAGTACTTC. Its translation is CASSPPTRYYEQYF.

The rearrangement links TRBV19 to TRBJ1-1; D is possibly TRBD1 (5 bases). The germline V and J ends were trimmed by 1 base and 0 bases, with 6 bases remaining between them. Germline V gives CDR1 LNHDA, CDR2 SQIVND (reference sequence). The CDR3 has 14 amino acids. The CDR3 protein is CASSIGDLNTEAFF. CDR3 DNA sequence: TGTGCCAGTAGTATAGGGGACTTGAACACTGAAGCTTTCTTT.

The chain couples TRBV18 to TRBJ1-1, with 12 bases lining up with TRBD1. The CDR3 runs 16 residues. Germline CDR1 is KGHSH and CDR2 is LQKENI. Germline trimming cut 2 bases from V and 2 bases from J; bases unmatched to any gene: 3. The CDR3 sequence: CASSPGTGGFNTEAFF. CDR3 bases: TGTGCCAGCTCACCAGGGACAGGGGGCTTTAACACTGAAGCTTTCTTT.

V is TRBV18 and J is TRBJ2-7; a weak D match, TRBD1 (5 bases). Germline loops: CDR1 KGHSH, CDR2 LQKENI. There are 15 residues in the CDR3. V lost 4 bases to trimming and J lost 3 bases, with 16 bases between them. DNA of the CDR3: TGTGCCAGCTCACGACAGAATGGCAGAGACTACGAGCAGTACTTC. It yields the protein CASSRQNGRDYEQYF.

The genes are TRBV5-1 and TRBJ2-3, with 13 bases fitting TRBD2. Looked up from germline, CDR1 is SGHRS and CDR2 is YFSETQ. CDR3 size: 16 residues. Unmatched junction bases numbered 6, after V lost 4 bases and J lost 4 bases. The CDR3 DNA follows: TGCGCCAGCAGCACGCGGACTAGCGGGAGTCCAGATACGCAGTATTTT. Protein product: CASSTRTSGSPDTQYF.

This rearrangement joins TRBV6-5 to TRBJ2-7; 12 bases agree with TRBD2. The V gene's germline CDR1 is MNHEY and CDR2 SVGAGI. The CDR3 has 14 residues. Unmatched junction bases numbered 3, after V lost 6 bases and J lost 3 bases. The DNA of the CDR3 is TGTGCCAGCAGGAGACTAGCGGGGGACTACGAGCAGTACTTC. As protein: CASRRLAGDYEQYF.

The V call is TRBV11-2, the J call TRBJ2-1; 9 bases line up with TRBD1. This CDR3 is 15 amino acids long. Germline lookup yields CDR1 SGHAT and CDR2 FQNNGV. The V segment lost 4 bases and the J segment 5 bases; nucleotides outside the gene matches: 6. For the CDR3, the DNA is TGTGCCAGCAGCTCCTGGACAGGGGAAGACAATGAGCAGTTCTTC. Its translation: CASSSWTGEDNEQFF.

V and J are TRBV19 and TRBJ1-1; TRBD1 matches at 7 bases. CDR3 length equals 14 residues. Germline CDR1 LNHDA, CDR2 SQIVND (reference sequence). With 5 bases clipped from V and 0 bases from J, the junction kept 3 bases outside the gene matches. The CDR3: CASSGGQLNTEAFF. The CDR3 bases are TGTGCCAGTAGTGGGGGACAGCTGAACACTGAAGCTTTCTTT.

V is TRBV10-2 and J is TRBJ2-3; D perhaps matches TRBD2 (6 bases). The germline gives CDR1 WSHSY, CDR2 SAAADI. V was pared by 9 bases and J by 4 bases, with 23 bases between. CDR3 length: 16 amino acids. The CDR3 here is CASQLVPGASPDTQYF. CDR3 nucleotides: TGCGCCAGTCAGCTCGTCCCGGGAGCTTCCCCAGATACGCAGTATTTT.

This sequence joins TRBV6-5 and TRBJ2-7; the D gene is possibly TRBD2 (6 bases). This CDR3 is 11 amino acids long. The germline V gene encodes CDR1 MNHEY and CDR2 SVGAGI. V lost 8 bases to trimming and J lost 3 bases, with 8 bases between them. The CDR3 region has the DNA TGTGCCAGCGGGACTTTCTACGAGCAGTACTTC. Its protein product is CASGTFYEQYF.

V and J are TRBV2 and TRBJ1-2; 9 nucleotides match TRBD1. J lost 8 bases, V lost 2 bases, and 15 bases had no gene match. The CDR3 has 17 residues. Germline values: CDR1 SNHLY, CDR2 FYNNEI. DNA for the CDR3: TGTGCCAGCAGTGAATCTCGGCTGGGGGACAGGGTCACCGGCTACACCTTC. It yields the protein CASSESRLGDRVTGYTF.